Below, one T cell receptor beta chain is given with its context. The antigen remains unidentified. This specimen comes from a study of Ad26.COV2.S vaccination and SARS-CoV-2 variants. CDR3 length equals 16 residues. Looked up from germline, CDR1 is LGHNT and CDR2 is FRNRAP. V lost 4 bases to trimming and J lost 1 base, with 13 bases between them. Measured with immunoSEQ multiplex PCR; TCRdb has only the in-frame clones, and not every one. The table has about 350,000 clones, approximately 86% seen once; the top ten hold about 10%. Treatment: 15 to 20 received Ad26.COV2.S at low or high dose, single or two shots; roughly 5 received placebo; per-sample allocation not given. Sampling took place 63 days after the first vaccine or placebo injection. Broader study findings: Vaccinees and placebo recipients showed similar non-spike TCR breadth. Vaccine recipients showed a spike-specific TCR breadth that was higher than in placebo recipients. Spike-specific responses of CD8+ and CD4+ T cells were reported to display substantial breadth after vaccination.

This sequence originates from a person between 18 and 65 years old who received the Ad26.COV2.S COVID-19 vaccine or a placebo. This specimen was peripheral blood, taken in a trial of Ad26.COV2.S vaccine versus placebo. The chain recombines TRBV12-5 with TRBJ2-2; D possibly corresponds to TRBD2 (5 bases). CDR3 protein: CASGSGFRGNTGELFF. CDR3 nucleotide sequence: TGTGCTAGTGGTTCCGGATTCCGGGGGAACACCGGGGAGCTGTTTTTT.